The rows below give T cell receptor beta chains drawn from one sample of a study of cytomegalovirus exposure and HLA in healthy donors. Profiled with immunoSEQ multiplex PCR; TCRdb holds only in-frame clones, not every one. The sample yields some 79,000 clones, around three fifths seen once. The sequenced sample consisted of PBMCs. The receptors were sampled from a woman in her forties in good health and CMV-seropositive. The CDR3 runs from the conserved cysteine through the conserved F or W. The order of the fields is V gene, D gene, J gene, clone size, CDR3 DNA, CDR3 protein. The D gene is left open where the match is weak. The size entry is marked missing in some rows and otherwise reads once, few, many or a size class.

V: TRBV11-1; D: TRBD1; J: TRBJ1-2; size: once; DNA: TGTGCCAGCAGCCGACAGGGAAACTATGGCTACACCTTC; CDR3: CASSRQGNYGYTF
V: TRBV9; D: TRBD2; J: TRBJ2-1; size: .; DNA: TGTGCCAGCAGCGCCCTAGCGGGAGATGTATTCTTC; CDR3: CASSALAGDVFF
V: TRBV19; D: .; J: TRBJ2-3; size: .; DNA: TGTGCCAGTAGACCCGATGACAAGTGGGATACGCAGTATTTT; CDR3: CASRPDDKWDTQYF
V: TRBV1; D: .; J: TRBJ1-2; size: .; DNA: TGCACCAGCAGCCAACGACAGGGTGCTAACTATGGCTACACCTTC; CDR3: CTSSQRQGANYGYTF
V: TRBV5-6; D: TRBD2; J: TRBJ2-3; size: .; DNA: TGTGCCAGCAGCCTAGGACTAGCGACAGATACGCAGTATTTT; CDR3: CASSLGLATDTQYF
V: TRBV7-9; D: TRBD1; J: TRBJ1-4; size: few; DNA: TGTGCCAGCAGCTTAAAGGGGGCGAATGAAAAACTGTTTTTT; CDR3: CASSLKGANEKLFF
V: TRBV4-1; D: TRBD2; J: TRBJ2-3; size: .; DNA: TGCGCCAGCAGGGGGACTAGCGAGTGGGAAGATACGCAGTATTTT; CDR3: CASRGTSEWEDTQYF
V: TRBV4-3; D: TRBD2; J: TRBJ2-1; size: .; DNA: TGCGCCAGCAGCCAAGAAAGTAGCGGGAGATATATTTCCTACAATGAGCAGTTCTTC; CDR3: CASSQESSGRYISYNEQFF
V: TRBV10-1; D: .; J: TRBJ1-5; size: .; DNA: TGCGCCAGCAGTGCCCCAGGTCATCAGCCCCAGCATTTT; CDR3: CASSAPGHQPQHF
V: TRBV5-6; D: .; J: TRBJ1-1; size: .; DNA: TGTGCCAGCAGCTTGGTCAGGGAGGCGAACACTGAAGCTTTCTTT; CDR3: CASSLVREANTEAFF
V: TRBV19; D: TRBD1; J: TRBJ1-6; size: once; DNA: TGTGCCAGTAGTGTGGGACAGGAGAGTCTACCCCTCCACTTT; CDR3: CASSVGQESLPLHF
V: TRBV5-1; D: TRBD1; J: TRBJ2-3; size: few; DNA: TGCGCCAGCAGCTTGGACAGGGGAACAGATACGCAGTATTTT; CDR3: CASSLDRGTDTQYF
V: TRBV19; D: TRBD2; J: TRBJ2-5; size: .; DNA: TGTGCCAGTAGTCCGGGGACTAGCGGGAGGTATATAGAGACCCAGTACTTC; CDR3: CASSPGTSGRYIETQYF
V: TRBV6-1; D: .; J: TRBJ1-1; size: .; DNA: TGTGCCAGCAGTGGAGGCCTTATGAACACTGAAGCTTTCTTT; CDR3: CASSGGLMNTEAFF
V: TRBV27; D: TRBD1; J: TRBJ1-5; size: .; DNA: TGTGCCAGCAGTCCCCGGGACAGGGGTCAGCCCCAGCATTTT; CDR3: CASSPRDRGQPQHF
V: TRBV7-2; D: TRBD1; J: TRBJ1-4; size: .; DNA: TGTGCCAGCAGCCCTAGGGACAGGGATGAAAAACTGTTTTTT; CDR3: CASSPRDRDEKLFF
V: TRBV30; D: TRBD2; J: TRBJ2-7; size: .; DNA: TGTGCCTGGAGTGTAGTTTGGGCGGGAGCCTCCTACGAGCAGTACTTC; CDR3: CAWSVVWAGASYEQYF
V: TRBV11-2; D: .; J: TRBJ2-2; size: .; DNA: TGTGCCAGCAGTCCGGCGGCGATTTCTACCGGGGAGCTGTTTTTT; CDR3: CASSPAAISTGELFF
V: TRBV9; D: .; J: TRBJ2-2; size: .; DNA: TGTGCCAGCAGCGAGAGGTCAGCGAACACCGGGGAGCTGTTTTTT; CDR3: CASSERSANTGELFF
V: TRBV11-3; D: .; J: TRBJ2-1; size: .; DNA: TGTGCCAGCAGCCTAGGGGGAGTTACCTACAATGAGCAGTTCTTC; CDR3: CASSLGGVTYNEQFF
V: TRBV27; D: TRBD2; J: TRBJ2-1; size: .; DNA: TGTGCCAGCAGTTTGGGACTAGCGGGAGATGAGCAGTTCTTC; CDR3: CASSLGLAGDEQFF
V: TRBV25-1; D: TRBD2; J: TRBJ2-5; size: few; DNA: TGTGCCAGCAGTCCTCCTAGCGGGAGGGTTGAGACCCAGTACTTC; CDR3: CASSPPSGRVETQYF
V: TRBV28; D: TRBD2; J: TRBJ2-1; size: .; DNA: TGTGCCAGCAACTCGGGGGGTCTAGGTCTTAATGAGCAGTTCTTC; CDR3: CASNSGGLGLNEQFF
V: TRBV5-4; D: .; J: TRBJ1-2; size: .; DNA: TGTGCCAGCAGCTTGGGCGGGAACTATGGCTACACCTTC; CDR3: CASSLGGNYGYTF
V: TRBV29-1; D: TRBD2; J: TRBJ2-5; size: .; DNA: TGCAGCGTTGAACCGTACGGACTAGCGGGCGAGACCCAGTACTTC; CDR3: CSVEPYGLAGETQYF
V: TRBV13; D: .; J: TRBJ2-7; size: .; DNA: TGTGCCAGCGGCGGGCGGGGTTGGGGCAGGGGGAATTCCTACGAGCAGTACTTC; CDR3: CASGGRGWGRGNSYEQYF
V: TRBV27; D: TRBD1; J: TRBJ1-2; size: few; DNA: TGTGCCAGCAGTGCCCTGGGACAGGGTCCGGAGGGAGGCTACACCTTC; CDR3: CASSALGQGPEGGYTF
V: TRBV28; D: .; J: TRBJ1-5; size: .; DNA: TGTGCCAGCAGTCCCCTCAATCAGCCCCAGCATTTT; CDR3: CASSPLNQPQHF
V: TRBV28; D: TRBD1; J: TRBJ2-7; size: .; DNA: TGTGCCAGCAGGGGGACAGGGGTTTCCTACGAGCAGTACTTC; CDR3: CASRGTGVSYEQYF
V: TRBV4-3; D: TRBD2; J: TRBJ2-3; size: few; DNA: TGCGCCAGCAGCCAAGATCATAGCGGGAGTTACACAGATACGCAGTATTTT; CDR3: CASSQDHSGSYTDTQYF
V: TRBV6-5; D: .; J: TRBJ2-7; size: .; DNA: TGTGCCAGCAGTCAGGGACTCATGATCCCCTACGAGCAGTACTTC; CDR3: CASSQGLMIPYEQYF
V: TRBV7-8; D: TRBD2; J: TRBJ2-7; size: .; DNA: TGTGCCAGCAGCCTCGGGACTAGCGGGAGCTCCTACGAGCAGTACTTC; CDR3: CASSLGTSGSSYEQYF
V: TRBV4-2; D: .; J: TRBJ1-5; size: .; DNA: TGTGCCAGCAGCCAAGGATCTTCAGGGGACAATCAGCCCCAGCATTTT; CDR3: CASSQGSSGDNQPQHF
V: TRBV6-1; D: .; J: TRBJ2-7; size: .; DNA: TGTGCCAGCAGTGAAGGGCCGACTGACTCCGGGTACTTC; CDR3: CASSEGPTDSGYF
V: TRBV6-6; D: TRBD2; J: TRBJ2-1; size: .; DNA: TGTGCCAGCAGTTCCGGACTAGCCAATGAGCAGTTCTTC; CDR3: CASSSGLANEQFF
V: TRBV28; D: TRBD1; J: TRBJ1-2; size: .; DNA: TGTGCCAGCAGTTACTCGACAGGGGGAAGCTATGGCTACACCTTC; CDR3: CASSYSTGGSYGYTF
V: TRBV5-4; D: TRBD1; J: TRBJ2-7; size: .; DNA: TGTGCCAGCAGCGCCCGGGACAGGGTATACGAGCAGTACTTC; CDR3: CASSARDRVYEQYF
V: TRBV28; D: .; J: TRBJ1-2; size: .; DNA: TGTGCCAGCAGCCAGGACAGATATGGCTACACCTTC; CDR3: CASSQDRYGYTF
V: TRBV19; D: TRBD1; J: TRBJ1-1; size: .; DNA: TGTGCCAGTAGGGGCCGGGACAGGGGCCCCACTGAAGCTTTCTTT; CDR3: CASRGRDRGPTEAFF
V: TRBV6-5; D: .; J: TRBJ2-7; size: once; DNA: TGTGCCAGCAGGGGAGCGGACCCCTACGAGCAGTACTTC; CDR3: CASRGADPYEQYF
V: TRBV5-1; D: .; J: TRBJ1-1; size: .; DNA: TGCGCCAGCAGCGTGGACAGCTATGAAGCTTTCTTT; CDR3: CASSVDSYEAFF
V: TRBV4-3; D: TRBD1; J: TRBJ2-1; size: .; DNA: TGCGCCAGCAGCCAATTCGGACAGGGGGCATGGAATGAGCAGTTCTTC; CDR3: CASSQFGQGAWNEQFF
V: TRBV10-3; D: TRBD1; J: TRBJ2-1; size: .; DNA: TGTGCCATCGAACGGACAGGGAGCTCCTACAATGAGCAGTTCTTC; CDR3: CAIERTGSSYNEQFF
V: TRBV28; D: .; J: TRBJ1-2; size: .; DNA: TGTGCCAGCAGTTGGTTTCCAGGGGAAGGCTACACCTTC; CDR3: CASSWFPGEGYTF
V: TRBV28; D: TRBD2; J: TRBJ2-5; size: .; DNA: TGTGCCAGCAGTAAACCCTCGACTAGCGGGAGTGAGACCCAGTACTTC; CDR3: CASSKPSTSGSETQYF
V: TRBV9; D: .; J: TRBJ2-3; size: few; DNA: TGTGCCAGCAGCGTAGTCGGGTTCTCAGATACGCAGTATTTT; CDR3: CASSVVGFSDTQYF
V: TRBV30; D: .; J: TRBJ2-7; size: .; DNA: TGTGCCTGGAGCCCCTCAGGGCCCGAGCAGTACTTC; CDR3: CAWSPSGPEQYF
V: TRBV28; D: TRBD1; J: TRBJ1-2; size: .; DNA: TGTGCCAGTTTGCCGGGACAGGGGGCTGATGGCTACACCTTC; CDR3: CASLPGQGADGYTF
V: TRBV4-2; D: .; J: TRBJ2-7; size: few; DNA: TGTGCCAGCAGCCCGCCTGGGCGAGCTTTCCACGAGCAGTACTTC; CDR3: CASSPPGRAFHEQYF
V: TRBV6-6; D: TRBD2; J: TRBJ2-4; size: few; DNA: TGTGCCAGCAGTCCAGGACTAGCGGGAGATGGAAACATTCAGTACTTC; CDR3: CASSPGLAGDGNIQYF
V: TRBV5-1; D: TRBD1; J: TRBJ1-1; size: few; DNA: TGCGCCAGCAGCTTGGGGGGCTACGGGACAGACATGAACACTGAAGCTTTCTTT; CDR3: CASSLGGYGTDMNTEAFF
V: TRBV11-2; D: .; J: TRBJ1-1; size: .; DNA: TGTGCCAGCAGCTTACGGGAGACTGAAGCTTTCTTT; CDR3: CASSLRETEAFF
V: TRBV20-1; D: TRBD1; J: TRBJ2-7; size: few; DNA: TGCAGTGCCAGCACAGGGGGCGAGCAGTACTTC; CDR3: CSASTGGEQYF
V: TRBV7-2; D: .; J: TRBJ2-5; size: .; DNA: TGTGCCAGCAGCTCGGGACTTGTTCAAGAGACCCAGTACTTC; CDR3: CASSSGLVQETQYF
V: TRBV6-1; D: .; J: TRBJ1-3; size: .; DNA: TGTGCCAGCAGTGAATCCCGCGAGGTCACCATATATTTT; CDR3: CASSESREVTIYF
V: TRBV30; D: .; J: TRBJ1-1; size: .; DNA: TGTGCCTCCTCTGACAGCACTGAAGCTTTCTTT; CDR3: CASSDSTEAFF
V: TRBV5-6; D: TRBD2; J: TRBJ2-7; size: .; DNA: TGTGCCAGCAATTCGGGGGGACTAGCGGGTAGCTCCTACGAGCAGTACTTC; CDR3: CASNSGGLAGSSYEQYF